A selection of T cell receptor beta chains follows, all from one sample in a study of beta chain features in type 1 diabetes. Some clones are missing from TCRdb's copy, which holds only in-frame ones; the method was immunoSEQ multiplex PCR. The table lists around 160,000 clones, around 8.6% of them singletons. Sequencing used central memory CD4+ T cells from blood. These TCRs come from a young woman with type 1 diabetes. CDR3s include the opening cysteine and the closing phenylalanine or tryptophan. A D gene is named only where the DNA matches it firmly. Clone size is given for some rows only: seen once, a few or many times, or a class if the clone is expanded.

clone size: -; V gene: TRBV5-1; D gene: -; J gene: TRBJ2-5; CDR3 DNA: TGCGCCAGCAGCTTGGGTCCGCAAGAGACCCAGTACTTC; CDR3 protein: CASSLGPQETQYF
clone size: few; V gene: TRBV5-4; D gene: -; J gene: TRBJ2-2; CDR3 DNA: TGTGCCAGCAGCTTGTTCGGACTGGAGGGCACCGGGGAGCTGTTTTTT; CDR3 protein: CASSLFGLEGTGELFF
clone size: few; V gene: TRBV2; D gene: -; J gene: TRBJ1-2; CDR3 DNA: TGTGCCAGCAGTCCCGTGGAGGGCTATGGCTACACCTTC; CDR3 protein: CASSPVEGYGYTF
clone size: -; V gene: TRBV6-1; D gene: -; J gene: TRBJ1-1; CDR3 DNA: TGTGCCAGCAGGAGACGACAAGACACTGAAGCTTTCTTT; CDR3 protein: CASRRRQDTEAFF
clone size: few; V gene: TRBV6-6; D gene: TRBD1; J gene: TRBJ2-1; CDR3 DNA: TGTGCCAGCTACAACCGGGACAGGGGGCCCAATGAGCAGTTCTTC; CDR3 protein: CASYNRDRGPNEQFF
clone size: -; V gene: TRBV2; D gene: -; J gene: TRBJ2-7; CDR3 DNA: TGTGCCAGCATCGCTGAGGGCAGTTCGTTGCAGTACTTC; CDR3 protein: CASIAEGSSLQYF
clone size: -; V gene: TRBV9; D gene: TRBD2; J gene: TRBJ2-7; CDR3 DNA: TGTGCCAGCAGGGGGGCTAGCGGGCACTACGAGCAGTACTTC; CDR3 protein: CASRGASGHYEQYF
clone size: few; V gene: TRBV28; D gene: -; J gene: TRBJ1-5; CDR3 DNA: TGTGCCGAACAGGGATCTAATCAGCCCCAGCATTTT; CDR3 protein: CAEQGSNQPQHF
clone size: many; V gene: TRBV28; D gene: TRBD1; J gene: TRBJ1-5; CDR3 DNA: TGTGCCAGCAGCGCGACCGACAGGGACAATCAGCCCCAGCATTTT; CDR3 protein: CASSATDRDNQPQHF
clone size: -; V gene: TRBV29-1; D gene: -; J gene: TRBJ1-1; CDR3 DNA: TGCAGCGTTGCTGTGTCCCGAGTAACCGAAGCTTTCTTT; CDR3 protein: CSVAVSRVTEAFF
clone size: few; V gene: TRBV7-2; D gene: -; J gene: TRBJ2-1; CDR3 DNA: TGTGCCAGCAGCCCAAGGGGCACAGTCTCTCATGGGCAGTTCTTC; CDR3 protein: CASSPRGTVSHGQFF
clone size: few; V gene: TRBV7-9; D gene: TRBD1; J gene: TRBJ2-3; CDR3 DNA: TGTGCCAGCAGCTCGACAGGGGAATATACGCAGTATTTT; CDR3 protein: CASSSTGEYTQYF
clone size: -; V gene: TRBV7-9; D gene: -; J gene: TRBJ1-4; CDR3 DNA: TGTGCCAGCGGGGGGGGCGGGGTTGCTAATGAAAAACTGTTTTTT; CDR3 protein: CASGGGGVANEKLFF
clone size: -; V gene: TRBV7-8; D gene: -; J gene: TRBJ1-4; CDR3 DNA: TGTGCCAGCAGCTTGGAACCGGGACAAGGAAATGAAAAACTGTTTTTT; CDR3 protein: CASSLEPGQGNEKLFF
clone size: few; V gene: TRBV14; D gene: TRBD2; J gene: TRBJ2-5; CDR3 DNA: TGTGCCAGCAGCCATATAGCGGGAGCAGAGACCCAGTACTTC; CDR3 protein: CASSHIAGAETQYF
clone size: few; V gene: TRBV14; D gene: TRBD2; J gene: TRBJ2-5; CDR3 DNA: TGTGCCAGCAGCCAATCGACTAGCTGGCAGACCCAGTACTTC; CDR3 protein: CASSQSTSWQTQYF
clone size: few; V gene: TRBV5-1; D gene: -; J gene: TRBJ1-1; CDR3 DNA: TGCGCCAGCAGCTTGGGACGGGGGAACACTGAAGCTTTCTTT; CDR3 protein: CASSLGRGNTEAFF
clone size: -; V gene: TRBV5-1; D gene: TRBD1; J gene: TRBJ1-2; CDR3 DNA: TGCGCCAGCAGAGAGACAGGGAGTAACTATGGCTACACCTTC; CDR3 protein: CASRETGSNYGYTF
clone size: few; V gene: TRBV11-2; D gene: -; J gene: TRBJ2-3; CDR3 DNA: TGTGCCAGCAGCCCGGTTGGGGGGAGCACAGATACGCAGTATTTT; CDR3 protein: CASSPVGGSTDTQYF
clone size: few; V gene: TRBV19; D gene: -; J gene: TRBJ2-3; CDR3 DNA: TGTGCCACCCAGGACAGACAGGCACTCACAGATACGCAGTATTTT; CDR3 protein: CATQDRQALTDTQYF
clone size: few; V gene: TRBV9; D gene: TRBD1; J gene: TRBJ1-2; CDR3 DNA: TGTGCCAGCAGCGTCGCGGACAGGGATATCTATGGCTACACCTTC; CDR3 protein: CASSVADRDIYGYTF
clone size: few; V gene: TRBV5-1; D gene: -; J gene: TRBJ1-3; CDR3 DNA: TGCGCCAGCAGCGAGGGTACTGGAAACACCATATATTTT; CDR3 protein: CASSEGTGNTIYF
clone size: -; V gene: TRBV18; D gene: -; J gene: TRBJ1-4; CDR3 DNA: TGTGCCAGCTCACCTAGGGGTGTGGAAGAAAAACTGTTTTTT; CDR3 protein: CASSPRGVEEKLFF
clone size: -; V gene: TRBV5-1; D gene: -; J gene: TRBJ2-5; CDR3 DNA: TGCGCCAGTTCGACAGAAGGCCAAGAGACCCAGTACTTC; CDR3 protein: CASSTEGQETQYF
clone size: few; V gene: TRBV7-2; D gene: TRBD1; J gene: TRBJ1-2; CDR3 DNA: TGTGCCAGCAGCTGGGGACAGGCCATAACTGGTGGCTACACCTTC; CDR3 protein: CASSWGQAITGGYTF
clone size: few; V gene: TRBV7-2; D gene: -; J gene: TRBJ2-1; CDR3 DNA: TGTGCCAGCAGCTTAGACTCAGGGGGGCGGAATGAGCAGTTCTTC; CDR3 protein: CASSLDSGGRNEQFF
clone size: -; V gene: TRBV6-6; D gene: TRBD1; J gene: TRBJ2-2; CDR3 DNA: TGTGCCAGCAGTTACTATGGGACAGGCGCCGGGGAGCTGTTTTTT; CDR3 protein: CASSYYGTGAGELFF
clone size: few; V gene: TRBV4-3; D gene: -; J gene: TRBJ2-1; CDR3 DNA: TGCGCCAGCAGCCAAGTCAACCTAAGGGGGGGAGGATCCTACAATGAGCAGTTCTTC; CDR3 protein: CASSQVNLRGGGSYNEQFF
clone size: -; V gene: TRBV7-8; D gene: -; J gene: TRBJ2-7; CDR3 DNA: TGTGCCAGCAGCTTAGGGACAGTAACCTACGAGCAGTACTTC; CDR3 protein: CASSLGTVTYEQYF
clone size: -; V gene: TRBV11-2; D gene: -; J gene: TRBJ2-7; CDR3 DNA: TGTGCCAGCAGCCCTACCCAATACGAGCAGTACTTC; CDR3 protein: CASSPTQYEQYF
clone size: few; V gene: TRBV18; D gene: TRBD1; J gene: TRBJ1-1; CDR3 DNA: TGTGCCAGCTACCGGGACAGGGGGTCCACTGAAGCTTTCTTT; CDR3 protein: CASYRDRGSTEAFF
clone size: -; V gene: TRBV18; D gene: -; J gene: TRBJ2-3; CDR3 DNA: TGTGCCAGCTCACGAGGTGGAGGTAGCACAGATACGCAGTATTTT; CDR3 protein: CASSRGGGSTDTQYF
clone size: few; V gene: TRBV4-3; D gene: TRBD2; J gene: TRBJ2-1; CDR3 DNA: TGCGCCAGCAGCCCACAGCGGGGAAACAATGAGCAGTTCTTC; CDR3 protein: CASSPQRGNNEQFF
clone size: few; V gene: TRBV28; D gene: TRBD2; J gene: TRBJ2-5; CDR3 DNA: TGTGCCAGCAGTTCACCGGGACTAGGAGAAGAGACCCAGTACTTC; CDR3 protein: CASSSPGLGEETQYF
clone size: few; V gene: TRBV29-1; D gene: TRBD2; J gene: TRBJ2-3; CDR3 DNA: TGCAGCGTTCTTGGTGCGGGGGGCACAGATACGCAGTATTTT; CDR3 protein: CSVLGAGGTDTQYF
clone size: -; V gene: TRBV10-3; D gene: -; J gene: TRBJ2-3; CDR3 DNA: TGTGCCATCAGGCGACAGGACACAGATACGCAGTATTTT; CDR3 protein: CAIRRQDTDTQYF
clone size: few; V gene: TRBV7-7; D gene: -; J gene: TRBJ2-1; CDR3 DNA: TGTGCTAGCAGCTTAGGGAGCCCGTCCTACAATGAGCAGTTCTTC; CDR3 protein: CASSLGSPSYNEQFF
clone size: -; V gene: TRBV7-8; D gene: TRBD1; J gene: TRBJ1-2; CDR3 DNA: TGTGCCAGCAGCTCTGGGACAGGGCACTATGGCTACACCTTC; CDR3 protein: CASSSGTGHYGYTF
clone size: few; V gene: TRBV5-1; D gene: TRBD1; J gene: TRBJ1-3; CDR3 DNA: TGCGCCAGCAGCTCGACAGGGGTTGGAAACACCATATATTTT; CDR3 protein: CASSSTGVGNTIYF
clone size: -; V gene: TRBV7-9; D gene: TRBD1; J gene: TRBJ2-6; CDR3 DNA: TGTGCCAGCAGCTTAGGCCAGGGGGACGTCCTGACTTTC; CDR3 protein: CASSLGQGDVLTF
clone size: -; V gene: TRBV4-1; D gene: TRBD1; J gene: TRBJ2-6; CDR3 DNA: TGCGCCAGCAGCTTCTTGCCACAGCAGGGGGCTAATGGGGCCAACGTCCTGACTTTC; CDR3 protein: CASSFLPQQGANGANVLTF
clone size: few; V gene: TRBV5-5; D gene: TRBD1; J gene: TRBJ1-5; CDR3 DNA: TGTGCCAGCAGCAAACAGGGGAAGGGAGGCAATCAGCCCCAGCATTTT; CDR3 protein: CASSKQGKGGNQPQHF
clone size: few; V gene: TRBV23-1; D gene: -; J gene: TRBJ2-1; CDR3 DNA: TGCGCCAGCAGTCAATGGAGTAGCCCCATATACAATGAGCAGTTCTTC; CDR3 protein: CASSQWSSPIYNEQFF
clone size: few; V gene: TRBV30; D gene: -; J gene: TRBJ1-1; CDR3 DNA: TGTGCCTGGTCAAGCGGAACGAACACTGAAGCTTTCTTT; CDR3 protein: CAWSSGTNTEAFF
clone size: -; V gene: TRBV11-2; D gene: -; J gene: TRBJ2-5; CDR3 DNA: TGTGCCAGCAGCCTTGACGGGAATTGGAAGACCCAGTACTTC; CDR3 protein: CASSLDGNWKTQYF
clone size: -; V gene: TRBV14; D gene: TRBD2; J gene: TRBJ2-3; CDR3 DNA: TGTGCCAGCAGCCCCCGACTAGCGGGATTGGGTTCGCAGTATTTT; CDR3 protein: CASSPRLAGLGSQYF
clone size: -; V gene: TRBV6-6; D gene: TRBD1; J gene: TRBJ2-1; CDR3 DNA: TGTTGTTCCGGGGACAGGGCGGTGTATGAGCAGTTCTTC; CDR3 protein: CCSGDRAVYEQFF
clone size: -; V gene: TRBV5-1; D gene: -; J gene: TRBJ2-4; CDR3 DNA: TGCGCCAGCAGCGGCGGGGCCAGCATTCAGTACTTC; CDR3 protein: CASSGGASIQYF
clone size: few; V gene: TRBV15; D gene: TRBD1; J gene: TRBJ2-2; CDR3 DNA: TGTGCCACCAGCAGAGACCGGGACAGGGGGGCCGGGGAGCTGTTTTTT; CDR3 protein: CATSRDRDRGAGELFF
clone size: few; V gene: TRBV18; D gene: TRBD2; J gene: TRBJ2-1; CDR3 DNA: TGTGCCAGCTTGACCGGGACTAGCGGATACAATGAGCAGTTCTTC; CDR3 protein: CASLTGTSGYNEQFF
clone size: few; V gene: TRBV30; D gene: -; J gene: TRBJ2-3; CDR3 DNA: TGTGCCTGGAGTGTAGCTCCAGATACGCAGTATTTT; CDR3 protein: CAWSVAPDTQYF
clone size: -; V gene: TRBV9; D gene: TRBD1; J gene: TRBJ2-3; CDR3 DNA: TGTGCCAGCAGCGAGACAGGGGTCACAGATACGCAGTATTTT; CDR3 protein: CASSETGVTDTQYF
clone size: -; V gene: TRBV5-4; D gene: -; J gene: TRBJ1-3; CDR3 DNA: TGTGCCAGCAGCTTGGCGTTATCGGGGTCTGGAAACACCATATATTTT; CDR3 protein: CASSLALSGSGNTIYF